This passage covers 2 T cell receptor beta chains from one sample sequenced in a study of regulatory T cells in long-lasting Graves disease. Libraries of TCR beta came from iRepertoire HTBI primers plus Arm-PCR of CDR3 regions. TCRdb reprocessed the multiplex PCR reads via MiXCR and lists one record per CDR3 protein. The sample lists around 230,000 distinct CDR3 sequences, approximately 20% occurring once. Sample time point: newly diagnosed GD, antithyroid drugs for less than 3 months. From RNA extracted from PBMCs, the TCR library was made. This specimen was peripheral blood mononuclear cells (PBMCs), taken at new diagnosis, from a patient treated with antithyroid drugs. The origin of the receptors is a female donor with Graves disease.

This chain joins TRBV28 and TRBJ2-3, with 14 bases that match TRBD2. This CDR3 comprises 17 residues. With 6 bases clipped from V and 4 bases from J, the junction kept 9 bases outside the gene matches. The V gene's germline CDR1 is MDHEN and CDR2 SYDVKM. CDR3 region: CASRTGLAGEGSDTQYF. CDR3 in DNA: TGTGCCAGCAGAACGGGACTAGCGGGAGAAGGATCAGATACGCAGTATTTT. The whole variable domain, remainder taken from reference TRBV28 and TRBJ2-3, is DVKVTQSSRYLVKRTGEKVFLECVQDMDHENMFWYRQDPGLGLRLIYFSYDVKMKEKGDIPEGYSVSREKKERFSLILESASTNQTSMYLCASRTGLAGEGSDTQYFGPGTRLTVL.

This clonotype was recorded at least ten times. V and J are TRBV5-1 and TRBJ1-1, with a possible D match to TRBD1 (6 bases). V was pared by 8 bases and J by 5 bases, with 19 bases between. CDR3 length equals 14 residues. Looked up from germline, CDR1 is SGHRS and CDR2 is YFSETQ. CDR3 amino acids: CASCRRGGDTEAFF. CDR3 nucleotides: TGCGCCAGTTGCCGTCGGGGGGGCGATACTGAAGCTTTCTTT.